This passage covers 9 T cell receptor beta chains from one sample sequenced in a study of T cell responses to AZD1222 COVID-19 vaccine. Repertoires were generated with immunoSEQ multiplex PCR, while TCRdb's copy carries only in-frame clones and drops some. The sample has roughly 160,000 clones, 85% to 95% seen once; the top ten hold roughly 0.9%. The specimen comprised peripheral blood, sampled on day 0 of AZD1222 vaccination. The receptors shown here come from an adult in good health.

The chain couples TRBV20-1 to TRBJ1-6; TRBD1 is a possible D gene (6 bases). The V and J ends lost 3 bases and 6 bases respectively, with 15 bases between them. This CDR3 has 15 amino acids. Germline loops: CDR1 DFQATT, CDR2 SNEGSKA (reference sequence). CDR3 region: CSASPNRDTNSPLHF. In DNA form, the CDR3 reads TGCAGTGCTAGTCCGAACCGGGACACTAATTCACCCCTCCACTTT.

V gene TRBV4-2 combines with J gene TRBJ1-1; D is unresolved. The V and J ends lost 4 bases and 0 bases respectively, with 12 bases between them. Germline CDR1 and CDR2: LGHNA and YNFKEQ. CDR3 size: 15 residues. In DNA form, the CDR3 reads TGTGCCAGCAGCCGCAGAGAGGGTTTGAACACTGAAGCTTTCTTT. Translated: CASSRREGLNTEAFF.

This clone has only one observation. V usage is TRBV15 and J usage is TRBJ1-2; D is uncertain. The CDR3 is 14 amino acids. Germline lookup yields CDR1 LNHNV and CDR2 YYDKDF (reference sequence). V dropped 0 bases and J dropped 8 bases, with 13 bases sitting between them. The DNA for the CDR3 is TGTGCCACCAGCAGAGATCGTGGGCCTTCGGGCTACACCTTC. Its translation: CATSRDRGPSGYTF.

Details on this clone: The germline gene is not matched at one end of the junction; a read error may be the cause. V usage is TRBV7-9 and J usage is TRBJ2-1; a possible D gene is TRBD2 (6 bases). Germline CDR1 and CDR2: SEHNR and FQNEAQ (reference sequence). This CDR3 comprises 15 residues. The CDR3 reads CASTLPRGWRNEQFF. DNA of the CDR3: TGTGCCAGCACCTTACCGCGGGGCTGGCGCAATGAGCAGTTCTTC.

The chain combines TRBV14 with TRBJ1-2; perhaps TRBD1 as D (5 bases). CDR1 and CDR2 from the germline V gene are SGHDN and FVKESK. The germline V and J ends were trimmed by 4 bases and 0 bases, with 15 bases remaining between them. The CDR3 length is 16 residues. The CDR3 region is CASSLLKPTANYGYTF. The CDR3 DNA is TGTGCCAGCAGCCTCCTTAAGCCGACAGCTAACTATGGCTACACCTTC.

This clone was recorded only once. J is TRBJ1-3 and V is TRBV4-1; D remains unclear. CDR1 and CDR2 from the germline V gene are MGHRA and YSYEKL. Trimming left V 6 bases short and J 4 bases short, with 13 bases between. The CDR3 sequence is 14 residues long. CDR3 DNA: TGCGCCAGCAGTCTTGCATCGACCGGAAACACCATATATTTT. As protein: CASSLASTGNTIYF.

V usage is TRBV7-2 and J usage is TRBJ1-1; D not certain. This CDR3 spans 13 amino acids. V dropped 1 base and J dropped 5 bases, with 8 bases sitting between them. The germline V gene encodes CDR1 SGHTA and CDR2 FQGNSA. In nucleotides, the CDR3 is TGTGCCAGCAGCTTAGACAGACGGACTGAAGCTTTCTTT. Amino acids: CASSLDRRTEAFF.

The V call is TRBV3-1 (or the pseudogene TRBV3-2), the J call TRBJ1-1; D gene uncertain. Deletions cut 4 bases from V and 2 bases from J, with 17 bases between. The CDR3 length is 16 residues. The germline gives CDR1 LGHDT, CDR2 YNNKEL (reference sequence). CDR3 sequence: CASSPLVVSYNTEAFF. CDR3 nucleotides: TGTGCCAGCAGCCCCCTAGTGGTAAGCTACAACACTGAAGCTTTCTTT.

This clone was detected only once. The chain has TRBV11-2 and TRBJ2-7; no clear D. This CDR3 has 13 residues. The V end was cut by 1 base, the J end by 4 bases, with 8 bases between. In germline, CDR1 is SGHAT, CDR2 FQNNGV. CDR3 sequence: CASSLASYYEQYF. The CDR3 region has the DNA TGTGCCAGCAGCTTAGCCAGTTATTACGAGCAGTACTTC.